These 16 T cell receptor beta chains share one sample of origin, sequenced in a study of graft-versus-host responses after intestinal transplantation. Lymphocytes (intraepithelial and lamina propria) were released by processing the graft tissue. Clones were sequenced by immunoSEQ multiplex PCR, and TCRdb holds only the in-frame ones, with some missing. Counted here are 15,000 to 20,000 clones, approximately 83% occurring once; the ten biggest clones make up under 4%. This specimen consisted of ileum tissue, obtained roughly 620 days after intestinal transplantation. The receptors stem from a human patient who received an intestinal transplant, so some T cells may come from the graft donor.

The chain combines TRBV19 with TRBJ1-1, with a weak D call TRBD1 (5 bases). V lost 4 bases to trimming and J lost 11 bases, with 17 bases between them. Germline lookup yields CDR1 LNHDA and CDR2 SQIVND (reference sequence). The CDR3 has 13 amino acids. CDR3 sequence (DNA): TGTGCCAGTAGTACCCAGCTCCAGGGTTTGGCTTTCTTT. As protein: CASSTQLQGLAFF.

The gene calls are TRBV2 and TRBJ2-5, with D possibly being TRBD2 (5 bases). Germline assignment: CDR1 SNHLY and CDR2 FYNNEI. V lost 6 bases and J 7 bases, leaving 9 bases between the germline ends. CDR3 length equals 11 residues. CDR3 in amino acids: CASRLGVTQYF. In DNA, the CDR3 is TGTGCCAGCAGATTGGGAGTGACCCAGTACTTC.

V usage is TRBV6-5 and J usage is TRBJ2-3, with D tentatively TRBD2 (6 bases). This CDR3 comprises 14 residues. CDR1 and CDR2 from the germline V gene are MNHEY and SVGAGI. The V end was cut by 4 bases, the J end by 6 bases, with 14 bases between. The chain's CDR3 is CASSWRGGPDTQYF. CDR3 DNA: TGTGCCAGCAGTTGGCGGGGTGGACCCGATACGCAGTATTTT.

CDR3: CASYDPGTYGYTF. CDR3 DNA sequence: TGTGCCAGCTACGACCCCGGGACCTATGGCTACACCTTC. The rearrangement links TRBV27 to TRBJ1-2; D possibly corresponds to TRBD1 (5 bases). The V gene's germline CDR1 is MNHEY and CDR2 SMNVEV (reference sequence). V lost 8 bases and J 4 bases, leaving 14 bases between the germline ends. The CDR3 contains 13 residues.

This clone was seen once. The CDR3 DNA reads as TGTGCCAGCAGCTTAGCCGGGACAGGCAACTATGGCTACACCTTC. It encodes CASSLAGTGNYGYTF. The V call is TRBV7-9, the J call TRBJ1-2; 8 bases line up with TRBD1. CDR1 is SEHNR and CDR2 is FQNEAQ in the germline V gene (reference sequence). The CDR3 covers 15 residues. Trimming took 0 bases from V and 2 from J; bases not matched to a gene: 2. The variable domain in full, completed from reference TRBV7-9 and TRBJ1-2, reads DTGVSQNPRHKITKRGQNVTFRCDPISEHNRLYWYRQTLGQGPEFLTYFQNEAQLEKSRLLSDRFSAERPKGSFSTLEIQRTEQGDSAMYLCASSLAGTGNYGYTFGSGTRLTVV.

V and J are TRBV6-5 and TRBJ2-2; D ambiguous. The CDR3 sequence is 16 residues long. In germline, CDR1 is MNHEY, CDR2 SVGAGI. The V end lost 0 bases, the J end lost 5 bases, and 13 bases lay between the germline ends. CDR3 in amino acids: CASSYSSYPGTGELFF. The CDR3, as DNA: TGTGCCAGCAGTTACTCATCATATCCCGGGACCGGGGAGCTGTTTTTT.

The chain is built from TRBV6-5 and TRBJ2-3; tentatively, D is TRBD1 or TRBD2 (5 bases each). The germline gives CDR1 MNHEY, CDR2 SVGAGI. Trimming stripped 0 bases from V and 5 bases from J, with 12 bases between. This CDR3 region has 15 residues. DNA for the CDR3: TGTGCCAGCAGTTACTCTTCCTGGGGGAAAGATACGCAGTATTTT. Its translation is CASSYSSWGKDTQYF.

The CDR3, as DNA: TGTGCCAGCAGTTTATCCCACACAGATACGCAGTATTTT. As protein: CASSLSHTDTQYF. The rearrangement joins TRBV27 to TRBJ2-3; D gene ambiguous. The V gene lost 0 bases and the J gene lost 2 bases, with 3 bases spanning the gap. Germline V CDR1 and CDR2: MNHEY, SMNVEV (reference sequence). CDR3 length equals 13 residues.

This clone was seen a few times. This chain joins TRBV11-3 and TRBJ2-1; 12 bases fit TRBD2. The germline V gene encodes CDR1 SGHNT and CDR2 YENEEA. V was pared by 5 bases and J by 6 bases, with 8 bases of the junction left unmatched. The CDR3 totals 16 residues. In DNA, the CDR3 is TGTGCCAGCAGCGGAACTAGCGGGGGGTTGGGCAATGAGCAGTTCTTC. Translated, it gives CASSGTSGGLGNEQFF.

The rearrangement links TRBV9 to TRBJ2-5, with D maybe TRBD1 (5 bases). The J call may be in error: the DNA end matches TRBJ2-7 better. CDR1 is SGDLS, CDR2 YYNGEE, per germline. The CDR3 totals 13 residues. CDR3: CASSPDTSYEQYF. CDR3 DNA sequence: TGTGCCAGCAGCCCGGACACCTCCTACGAGCAGTACTTC.

The chain has TRBV30 and TRBJ2-3, with D uncertain. The germline V gene has CDR1 GTSNPN and CDR2 SVGIG (reference sequence). The CDR3 loop spans 13 amino acids. Trimming took off 0 bases at V and 4 bases at J, with 8 bases between the two ends. DNA of the CDR3: TGTGCCTGGAGTGTATTCCCGCCAGATACGCAGTATTTT. Translating gives CAWSVFPPDTQYF.

The J gene is TRBJ2-5, the V gene TRBV7-8; 12 bases are a match to TRBD2. This CDR3 has 16 amino acids. V gave up 3 bases and J gave up 4 bases; unmatched junction bases: 6. Germline V gene sequence: CDR1 SGHVS, CDR2 FQNEAQ. CDR3 nucleotide sequence: TGTGCCAGCAGCTTGTTCTCTAGCGGGGGGGCAGAGACCCAGTACTTC. This codes for CASSLFSSGGAETQYF.

In its sample, this clone was seen a few times. The chain combines TRBV6-1 with TRBJ1-2; D is unresolved. The V and J ends lost 1 base and 5 bases respectively, with 11 bases between them. This CDR3 spans 14 amino acids. The germline V gene encodes CDR1 MNHNS and CDR2 SASEGT. The CDR3 sequence is CASSEGPGVYGYTF. The CDR3 coding sequence is TGTGCCAGCAGTGAAGGACCCGGGGTATATGGCTACACCTTC.

This clone was found a few times. The CDR3 DNA is TGTGCCACCAACTTGCTGGGACCCCGGGAGACCCAGTACTTC. This codes for CATNLLGPRETQYF. The chain joins TRBV6-1 to TRBJ2-5; TRBD1 or TRBD2 may be the D gene (5 bases each). The CDR3 totals 14 residues. Trimming left V 10 bases short and J 5 bases short, with 20 bases between. Germline values: CDR1 MNHNS, CDR2 SASEGT.

This clone appeared a single time. The chain employs TRBV15 and TRBJ2-7; no clear D. The germline CDR1 and CDR2 sequences are LNHNV and YYDKDF (reference sequence). Trimming shortened V by 0 bases and J by 4 bases, and 13 bases separated the two germline ends. This CDR3 has 15 residues. The CDR3 DNA is TGTGCCACCAGCAGAGATCTGGGGTCTGGGTACGAGCAGTACTTC. Protein product: CATSRDLGSGYEQYF.

The rearrangement links TRBV5-4 to TRBJ1-2, with TRBD1 matching over 9 bases. The CDR3 is made up of 14 amino acids. Trimming removed 3 bases from V and 4 bases from J; junction bases left unmatched: 4. Germline V gives CDR1 SGHNT, CDR2 YYREEE (reference sequence). The CDR3 is CASSSGQGPYGYTF. Here the CDR3 DNA reads TGTGCCAGCAGCTCGGGACAGGGTCCCTATGGCTACACCTTC.